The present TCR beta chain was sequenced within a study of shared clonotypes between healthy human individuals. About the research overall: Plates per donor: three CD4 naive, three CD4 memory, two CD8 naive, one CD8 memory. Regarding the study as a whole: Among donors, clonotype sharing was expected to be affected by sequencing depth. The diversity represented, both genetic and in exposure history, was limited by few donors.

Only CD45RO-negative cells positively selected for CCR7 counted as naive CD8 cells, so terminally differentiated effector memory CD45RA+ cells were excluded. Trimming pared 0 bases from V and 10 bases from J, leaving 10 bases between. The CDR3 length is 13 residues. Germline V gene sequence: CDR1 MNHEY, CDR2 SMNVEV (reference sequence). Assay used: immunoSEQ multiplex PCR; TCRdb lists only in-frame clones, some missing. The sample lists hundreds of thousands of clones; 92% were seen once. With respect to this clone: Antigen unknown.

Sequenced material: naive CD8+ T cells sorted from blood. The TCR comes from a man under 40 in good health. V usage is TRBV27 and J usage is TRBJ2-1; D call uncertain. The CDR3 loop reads CASSLSRSREQFF. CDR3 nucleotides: TGTGCCAGCAGTTTATCGAGGAGCCGCGAGCAGTTCTTC.